This is a list of T cell receptor beta chains from one sample in a study of neurological immune-mediated disorders. TCRdb recomputed calls from the 5' RACE reads with MiXCR, one row per CDR3 protein. The sample lists 70,000 to 95,000 distinct CDR3 sequences; around 14% were seen once. Specimen: PBMCs. The origin of the receptors is a female donor with HTLV-1-associated myelopathy (HAM/TSP). The CDR3 runs from the conserved cysteine through the conserved F or W. Fields, in order: CDR3 DNA, CDR3 protein, clone size, V gene, J gene, D gene. A D gene is named only where the DNA matches it firmly. Clone size is not always given. Where it is, it says once, few, many or a class for expanded clones.

CDR3nt: TGCGCCAGCAGCTTGGAGAGGGGACCCGGGGCCAACGTCCTGACTTTC; CDR3aa: CASSLERGPGANVLTF; abundance: many; v_gene: TRBV5-1; j_gene: TRBJ2-6; d_gene: .
CDR3nt: TGTGCCAGCAGCTTTAGTCTCCCAGATACGCAGTATTTT; CDR3aa: CASSFSLPDTQYF; abundance: many; v_gene: TRBV7-2; j_gene: TRBJ2-3; d_gene: .
CDR3nt: TGCAGCGTTGAGAAAATCCGACAGGGACCCGTGGAGCTGTTTTTT; CDR3aa: CSVEKIRQGPVELFF; abundance: many; v_gene: TRBV29-1; j_gene: TRBJ2-2; d_gene: TRBD1
CDR3nt: TGCAGTGCTAGAGACGACCCATCGGGGACCCAGTACTTC; CDR3aa: CSARDDPSGTQYF; abundance: many; v_gene: TRBV20-1; j_gene: TRBJ2-5; d_gene: .
CDR3nt: TGTGCCACCAGCAGGAGGGCAGGGGGCTGGCAGCCCCAGCATTTT; CDR3aa: CATSRRAGGWQPQHF; abundance: many; v_gene: TRBV15; j_gene: TRBJ1-5; d_gene: TRBD1
CDR3nt: TGTGCCAGCAGCGCGACTAGCGGGGGGGTCGCCGGGATCTTC; CDR3aa: CASSATSGGVAGIF; abundance: many; v_gene: TRBV9; j_gene: TRBJ2-1; d_gene: TRBD2
CDR3nt: TGTGCCAGCAGGAACTCGGACAGGGAGGTCCAGTTCTTC; CDR3aa: CASRNSDREVQFF; abundance: few; v_gene: TRBV11-2; j_gene: TRBJ2-1; d_gene: TRBD1
CDR3nt: TGTGCTAGTGGTTTGGACAGGGGGGACGAGCAGTACTTC; CDR3aa: CASGLDRGDEQYF; abundance: many; v_gene: TRBV12-5; j_gene: TRBJ2-7; d_gene: TRBD1
CDR3nt: TGTGCCAGCAGCCACAAAACTAGCGGGAGCGAGCAGTACTTC; CDR3aa: CASSHKTSGSEQYF; abundance: many; v_gene: TRBV2; j_gene: TRBJ2-7; d_gene: TRBD2
CDR3nt: TGCGCCAGCAGCGGACTACAGGGGGGAACGAACACCGGGGAGCTGTTTTTT; CDR3aa: CASSGLQGGTNTGELFF; abundance: many; v_gene: TRBV5-1; j_gene: TRBJ2-2; d_gene: TRBD1
CDR3nt: TGTGCCAGCAGCCGAAACTCTGGGGCCAACGTCCTGACTTTC; CDR3aa: CASSRNSGANVLTF; abundance: many; v_gene: TRBV12-3/TRBV12-4; j_gene: TRBJ2-6; d_gene: .
CDR3nt: TGTGCCAGCAGCACCGGACAGGGTGAAGGAGAAAAACTGTTTTTT; CDR3aa: CASSTGQGEGEKLFF; abundance: .; v_gene: TRBV7-9; j_gene: TRBJ1-4; d_gene: TRBD1
CDR3nt: TGCAGTGCACCTCGGGGTCTAGCGGGGGGGAGTAAGGATGAGCAGTTCTTC; CDR3aa: CSAPRGLAGGSKDEQFF; abundance: many; v_gene: TRBV20-1; j_gene: TRBJ2-1; d_gene: TRBD2
CDR3nt: TGCGCCAGCAGCCAAGTCACGGACAGCTACTCCTACGAGCAGTACTTC; CDR3aa: CASSQVTDSYSYEQYF; abundance: few; v_gene: TRBV4-1; j_gene: TRBJ2-7; d_gene: .